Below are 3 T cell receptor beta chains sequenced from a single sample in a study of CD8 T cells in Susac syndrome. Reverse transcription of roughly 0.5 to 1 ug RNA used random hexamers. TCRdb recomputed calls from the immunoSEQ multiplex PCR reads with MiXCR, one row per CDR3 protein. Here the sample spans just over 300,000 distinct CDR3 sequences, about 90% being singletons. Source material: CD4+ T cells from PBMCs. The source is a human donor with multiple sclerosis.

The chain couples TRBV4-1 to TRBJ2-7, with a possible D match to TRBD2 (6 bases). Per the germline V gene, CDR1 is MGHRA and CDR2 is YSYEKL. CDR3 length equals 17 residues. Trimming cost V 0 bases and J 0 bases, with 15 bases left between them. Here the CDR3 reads CASSQEGLGGASYEQYF. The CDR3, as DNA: TGCGCCAGCAGCCAAGAGGGTCTCGGCGGGGCCTCCTACGAGCAGTACTTC.

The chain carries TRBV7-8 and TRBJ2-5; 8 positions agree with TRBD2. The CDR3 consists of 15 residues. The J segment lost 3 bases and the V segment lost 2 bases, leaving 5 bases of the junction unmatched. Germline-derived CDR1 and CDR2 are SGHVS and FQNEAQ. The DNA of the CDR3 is TGTGCCAGCAGCTTAAGTAGCGGGGAAAAAGAGACCCAGTACTTC. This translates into CASSLSSGEKETQYF.

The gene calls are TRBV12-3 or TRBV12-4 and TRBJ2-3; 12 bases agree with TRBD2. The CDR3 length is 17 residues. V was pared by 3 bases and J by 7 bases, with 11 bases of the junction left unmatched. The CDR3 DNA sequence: TGTGCCAGCAGTTTCCGACTAGCGGGAGTCGGGGCAAATACGCAGTATTTT. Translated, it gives CASSFRLAGVGANTQYF.